These T cell receptor beta chains were read from a single sample in a study of T-cell memory formation after mild COVID-19. In TCRdb, the 5' RACE reads were re-called with MiXCR into one record per CDR3 protein. The sample yields 450,000 to 650,000 distinct CDR3 sequences, about 20% seen once. Material for sequencing was PBMCs or a T cell subset sorted from them (not recorded which). The receptors shown here come from an adult woman who had mild COVID-19 (a few samples of this study predate the infection). Cell type and time point are not known. CDR3s include the opening cysteine and the closing phenylalanine or tryptophan. The D gene is left open where the match is weak. The size entry is marked missing in some rows and otherwise reads once, few, many or a size class.

D: TRBD1; J: TRBJ2-1; size: few; V: TRBV29-1; CDR3: CSVDTGTGLNEQFF; DNA: TGCAGCGTGGATACCGGGACAGGTCTAAATGAGCAGTTCTTC
D: .; J: TRBJ2-7; size: .; V: TRBV10-3; CDR3: CASRGRFYEQYF; DNA: TGTGCCAGCCGCGGCAGATTCTACGAGCAGTACTTC
D: .; J: TRBJ2-5; size: few; V: TRBV7-9; CDR3: CASSLADRGKETQYF; DNA: TGTGCCAGCAGCCTCGCGGACCGGGGGAAAGAGACCCAGTACTTC
D: .; J: TRBJ2-3; size: .; V: TRBV5-1; CDR3: CASSSALDNPTQYF; DNA: TGCGCCAGCAGCTCGGCGTTGGACAATCCTACGCAGTATTTT
D: TRBD1; J: TRBJ2-3; size: few; V: TRBV7-9; CDR3: CASSQRQGATDTQYF; DNA: TGTGCCAGCAGCCAGCGACAGGGGGCCACAGATACGCAGTATTTT
D: TRBD1; J: TRBJ1-1; size: .; V: TRBV20-1; CDR3: CSAGFGTANTEAFF; DNA: TGCAGTGCGGGGTTTGGGACAGCGAACACTGAAGCTTTCTTT
D: .; J: TRBJ2-1; size: few; V: TRBV9; CDR3: CASSPPAGNEQFF; DNA: TGTGCCAGCAGCCCCCCGGCGGGCAATGAGCAGTTCTTC
D: .; J: TRBJ2-4; size: .; V: TRBV6-6; CDR3: CASSSSFLQGNIQYF; DNA: TGTGCCAGCAGTTCATCCTTCCTTCAGGGAAACATTCAGTACTTC
D: .; J: TRBJ2-2; size: .; V: TRBV11-2; CDR3: CASSFYRDGAAGELFF; DNA: TGTGCCAGCAGCTTTTACCGGGACGGGGCGGCCGGGGAGCTGTTTTTT
D: .; J: TRBJ1-1; size: few; V: TRBV24-1; CDR3: CATRGTGTEAFF; DNA: TGTGCCACCAGGGGTACAGGGACTGAAGCTTTCTTT
D: .; J: TRBJ2-1; size: many; V: TRBV29-1; CDR3: CSVEASRASLSSYNEQFF; DNA: TGCAGCGTTGAGGCCTCCCGTGCATCCCTGAGCTCCTACAATGAGCAGTTCTTC
D: .; J: TRBJ2-5; size: .; V: TRBV7-9; CDR3: CASSTRGGGYQETQYF; DNA: TGTGCCAGCAGCACTAGGGGGGGAGGCTATCAAGAGACCCAGTACTTC
D: TRBD1; J: TRBJ2-7; size: few; V: TRBV5-1; CDR3: CASSRDRLEEQYF; DNA: TGCGCCAGCAGCCGGGACAGGTTAGAAGAGCAGTACTTC
D: .; J: TRBJ1-5; size: few; V: TRBV5-1; CDR3: CASSASPNQPQHF; DNA: TGCGCCAGCAGCGCCAGCCCAAATCAGCCCCAGCATTTT
D: TRBD2; J: TRBJ2-7; size: many; V: TRBV6-2/TRBV6-3; CDR3: CASSQTSGGSYEQYF; DNA: TGTGCCAGCAGCCAAACTAGCGGTGGATCCTACGAGCAGTACTTC
D: TRBD1; J: TRBJ1-1; size: .; V: TRBV2; CDR3: CASRDTGGGMNTEAFF; DNA: TGTGCCAGCAGGGATACAGGGGGTGGAATGAACACTGAAGCTTTCTTT
D: .; J: TRBJ1-1; size: few; V: TRBV9; CDR3: CASSVEAVNTEAFF; DNA: TGTGCCAGCAGCGTAGAAGCAGTGAACACTGAAGCTTTCTTT
D: .; J: TRBJ2-5; size: few; V: TRBV24-1; CDR3: CATSGVQEKGETQYF; DNA: TGTGCCACCAGTGGGGTCCAGGAAAAAGGAGAGACCCAGTACTTC
D: TRBD2; J: TRBJ2-6; size: few; V: TRBV5-1; CDR3: CASSLAGRTSGANVLTF; DNA: TGCGCCAGCAGCTTGGCCGGGAGGACCTCTGGGGCCAACGTCCTGACTTTC
D: TRBD1; J: TRBJ1-1; size: few; V: TRBV13; CDR3: CASSFPGTGSPEAFF; DNA: TGTGCCAGCAGCTTCCCCGGGACAGGGAGTCCTGAAGCTTTCTTT
D: .; J: TRBJ2-5; size: few; V: TRBV9; CDR3: CASSVGHRAQETQYF; DNA: TGTGCCAGCAGCGTAGGTCACAGGGCCCAAGAGACCCAGTACTTC
D: .; J: TRBJ2-1; size: few; V: TRBV7-3; CDR3: CASSLVPFYNEQFF; DNA: TGTGCCAGCAGCTTAGTTCCATTCTACAATGAGCAGTTCTTC
D: TRBD1; J: TRBJ1-5; size: .; V: TRBV20-1; CDR3: CSARDRGQGILSNQPQHF; DNA: TGCAGTGCTAGAGATCGGGGACAGGGCATCCTTAGCAATCAGCCCCAGCATTTT
D: .; J: TRBJ2-1; size: few; V: TRBV7-3; CDR3: CASSDSLWNEQFF; DNA: TGTGCCAGCTCAGACAGCCTATGGAATGAGCAGTTCTTC
D: .; J: TRBJ2-5; size: .; V: TRBV29-1; CDR3: CSVDLLGRGPQETQYF; DNA: TGCAGCGTTGATCTCTTAGGGCGGGGCCCACAAGAGACCCAGTACTTC
D: .; J: TRBJ2-1; size: .; V: TRBV7-3; CDR3: CASSAHDRPPYNEQFF; DNA: TGTGCCAGCAGCGCACACGACAGACCTCCCTACAATGAGCAGTTCTTC
D: .; J: TRBJ2-3; size: .; V: TRBV5-1; CDR3: CASSLRLTTTDTQYF; DNA: TGCGCCAGCAGCCTAAGACTCACGACCACAGATACGCAGTATTTT
D: .; J: TRBJ1-3; size: .; V: TRBV3-1; CDR3: CASSPGTLGGNTIYF; DNA: TGTGCCAGCAGCCCAGGTACCCTGGGTGGAAACACCATATATTTT
D: .; J: TRBJ1-1; size: few; V: TRBV12-5; CDR3: CASGLGKKEGLNTEAFF; DNA: TGTGCTAGTGGTTTGGGGAAGAAGGAAGGGCTGAACACTGAAGCTTTCTTT
D: .; J: TRBJ2-6; size: once; V: TRBV5-1; CDR3: CASSLKGTRGTAISVANVLTF; DNA: TGCGCCAGCAGCTTGAAAGGAACCAGGGGAACCGCCATCTCTGTGGCCAACGTCCTGACTTTC
D: TRBD1; J: TRBJ1-2; size: few; V: TRBV20-1; CDR3: CSARVRGQGDGYTF; DNA: TGCAGTGCTAGAGTTCGGGGACAGGGCGATGGCTACACCTTC
D: TRBD2; J: TRBJ2-2; size: few; V: TRBV4-2; CDR3: CASSQDSAGEPHTGELFF; DNA: TGTGCCAGCAGCCAAGATTCGGCGGGAGAACCCCACACCGGGGAGCTGTTTTTT
D: .; J: TRBJ2-3; size: few; V: TRBV12-3/TRBV12-4; CDR3: CASSLVRRTDTQYF; DNA: TGTGCCAGCAGTTTAGTGCGTCGCACAGATACGCAGTATTTT
D: .; J: TRBJ2-7; size: .; V: TRBV6-5; CDR3: CASSSVRLGHYEQYF; DNA: TGTGCCAGCAGTTCTGTACGGCTAGGCCACTACGAGCAGTACTTC